These 25 T cell receptor beta chains came from one sample sequenced in a study of blood T cell repertoires in COVID-19. Clones were sequenced by immunoSEQ multiplex PCR, and TCRdb holds only the in-frame ones, with some missing. Among approximately 180,000 clones listed, approximately 86% were seen once. The sequenced material came from peripheral blood. These receptors all stem from an elderly woman with acute or convalescent COVID-19.

V and J are TRBV5-1 and TRBJ2-2, with TRBD2 matching over 9 bases. V shed 4 bases, J shed 4 bases, and the junction held 8 bases outside the gene matches. Germline V lookup: CDR1 SGHRS, CDR2 YFSETQ. The CDR3 covers 16 residues. The CDR3 DNA reads TGCGCCAGCAGCGTATCTAGCGGGATGGGCACCGGGGAGCTGTTTTTT. Amino acid sequence: CASSVSSGMGTGELFF. The full variable domain, rest sourced from reference TRBV5-1 and TRBJ2-2, is KAGVTQTPRYLIKTRGQQVTLSCSPISGHRSVSWYQQTPGQGLQFLFEYFSETQRNKGNFPGRFSGRQFSNSRSEMNVSTLELGDSALYLCASSVSSGMGTGELFFGEGSRLTVL.

V gene TRBV5-4 combines with J gene TRBJ2-6; 7 positions agree with TRBD1. The J segment lost 3 bases and the V segment lost 4 bases, leaving 10 bases of the junction unmatched. In germline, CDR1 is SGHNT, CDR2 YYREEE (reference sequence). The CDR3 is made up of 17 amino acids. CDR3 sequence reads: CASSPQGVGFGANVLTF. The CDR3 DNA reads as TGTGCCAGCAGCCCCCAGGGGGTGGGATTTGGGGCCAACGTCCTGACTTTC.

V gene TRBV6-6 combines with J gene TRBJ1-2; no clear D gene. Trimming shortened V by 6 bases and J by 6 bases, and 23 bases separated the two germline ends. The CDR3 contains 16 residues. Germline CDR1 and CDR2: MNHNY and SVGAGI (reference sequence). CDR3 coding DNA: TGTGCCAGCAGCCGCCCGACAACCGGGAGGTGGGATGGCTACACCTTC. Translating it yields CASSRPTTGRWDGYTF.

The chain links TRBV27 to TRBJ2-3; TRBD2 is a possible D gene (6 bases). Germline assignment: CDR1 MNHEY and CDR2 SMNVEV (reference sequence). Trimming took off 2 bases at V and 0 bases at J, with 9 bases between the two ends. The CDR3 is 15 residues long. This CDR3 is CASSLGGLSTDTQYF. CDR3 coding DNA: TGTGCCAGCAGTTTAGGAGGACTAAGCACAGATACGCAGTATTTT.

This sequence joins TRBV7-2 and TRBJ2-1; 14 bases match TRBD2. The germline V gene has CDR1 SGHTA and CDR2 FQGNSA. CDR3 length: 16 amino acids. The V and J ends lost 5 bases and 9 bases, in that order; junction bases with no gene match: 9. The CDR3 reads CASSVGLAGDVGEQFF. DNA for the CDR3: TGTGCCAGCAGCGTGGGACTAGCGGGGGACGTGGGTGAGCAGTTCTTC.

This chain joins TRBV6-5 and TRBJ1-1; a weak D match, TRBD1 (5 bases). This CDR3 spans 15 amino acids. Germline CDR1 MNHEY, CDR2 SVGAGI. Trimming removed 0 bases at V and 4 bases at J, with 12 bases between. CDR3 loop: CASSYSAPQGTEAFF. In nucleotides, the CDR3 is TGTGCCAGCAGTTACTCCGCCCCCCAGGGCACTGAAGCTTTCTTT.

This chain uses TRBV7-2 with TRBJ1-2, with D maybe TRBD1 (5 bases). The CDR3 is 15 amino acids. Per the germline V gene, CDR1 is SGHTA and CDR2 is FQGNSA. V was cut by 5 bases and J by 2 bases, with 15 bases left in between. CDR3 sequence reads: CASSLRGDWNYGYTF. DNA for the CDR3: TGTGCCAGCAGCCTAAGGGGCGACTGGAACTATGGCTACACCTTC. Using reference TRBV7-2 and TRBJ1-2 for the parts outside the CDR3, the full variable domain is GAGVSQSPSNKVTEKGKDVELRCDPISGHTALYWYRQSLGQGLEFLIYFQGNSAPDKSGLPSDRFSAERTGGSVSTLTIQRTQQEDSAVYLCASSLRGDWNYGYTFGSGTRLTVV.

This chain joins TRBV2 and TRBJ2-6; D gene ambiguous. Germline assignment: CDR1 SNHLY and CDR2 FYNNEI. CDR3 size: 16 residues. With 6 bases removed from V and 0 bases from J, the gap between germline ends came to 12 bases. CDR3 protein: CASSPRWSSGANVLTF. DNA for the CDR3: TGTGCCAGCAGCCCGCGATGGAGCTCTGGGGCCAACGTCCTGACTTTC.

V usage is TRBV29-1 and J usage is TRBJ2-5, with 7 bases fitting TRBD1. Trimming took 6 bases from V and 6 from J; bases not matched to a gene: 13. The CDR3 consists of 14 residues. Germline V CDR1 and CDR2: SQVTM, ANQGSEA. The CDR3 nucleotides are TGCAGCGTCGGAACGGGACAGAGGACCCAGACCCAGTACTTC. Translated, it gives CSVGTGQRTQTQYF.

This chain connects TRBV9 to TRBJ2-1, with a tentative D call TRBD1 (7 bases). V lost 0 bases and J lost 8, with 15 bases in between. CDR3 size: 15 residues. Germline values: CDR1 SGDLS, CDR2 YYNGEE. The chain's CDR3 is CASSVGDARGDEQFF. DNA for the CDR3: TGTGCCAGCAGCGTAGGGGACGCCAGGGGGGATGAGCAGTTCTTC.

This chain links TRBV24-1 with TRBJ2-5, with 10 bases fitting TRBD1. CDR3 size: 14 residues. The V and J ends lost 5 bases and 4 bases, in that order; junction bases with no gene match: 3. The germline V gene encodes CDR1 KGHDR and CDR2 SFDVKD. CDR3 sequence (DNA): TGTGCCACCAGTGGACAGGGGGCTGGAGAGACCCAGTACTTC. It yields the protein CATSGQGAGETQYF.

The chain links TRBV19 to TRBJ2-7, with a tentative D call TRBD1 (5 bases). Germline CDR1 LNHDA, CDR2 SQIVND (reference sequence). This CDR3 region has 14 residues. Trimming took 5 bases from V and 1 from J, leaving 12 bases between them. CDR3 residues: CASSYQDNSYEQYF. The CDR3 nucleotides read TGTGCCAGTAGTTACCAGGACAATTCCTACGAGCAGTACTTC.

This chain uses TRBV5-4 with TRBJ2-3; 12 positions agree with TRBD2. This CDR3 contains 14 residues. CDR1 and CDR2 from the germline V gene are SGHNT and YYREEE (reference sequence). V lost 4 bases and J lost 9; bases outside the gene matches: 6. DNA of the CDR3: TGTGCCAGCAGCCCAGGACTAGCGGGACGAACGCAGTATTTT. It yields the protein CASSPGLAGRTQYF.

The CDR3 sequence is CASSPRGQGLGYTF. The CDR3 DNA reads as TGCGCCAGCAGCCCCCGGGGACAAGGATTAGGCTACACCTTC. This chain connects TRBV5-1 to TRBJ1-2, with D tentatively TRBD1 (6 bases). Germline CDR1 SGHRS, CDR2 YFSETQ. V was cut by 4 bases and J by 8 bases, with 18 bases left in between. The length of the CDR3 is 14 residues.

The J gene is TRBJ2-1, the V gene TRBV9; 7 bases fit TRBD1. Germline CDR1 and CDR2: SGDLS and YYNGEE. This CDR3 has 14 amino acids. The ends lost 3 bases at V and 3 bases at J; junction bases unmatched: 3. The CDR3 nucleotides read TGTGCCAGCAGCGGGGGACAGCTCTACAATGAGCAGTTCTTC. Translated, it gives CASSGGQLYNEQFF.

The chain combines TRBV4-3 with TRBJ1-1; the match to TRBD1 covers 9 bases. Germline V gene lookup returns CDR1 LGHNA and CDR2 YSLEER. This CDR3 spans 15 amino acids. The V and J ends lost 4 bases and 4 bases, in that order; junction bases with no gene match: 7. The CDR3 DNA reads as TGCGCCAGCAGCCGAGGGACAGGGTCGGGCACTGAAGCTTTCTTT. This gives the protein CASSRGTGSGTEAFF.

The chain is built from TRBV7-2 and TRBJ2-2; a weak D match, TRBD2 (6 bases). This CDR3 spans 15 amino acids. V dropped 2 bases and J dropped 3 bases, with 10 bases sitting between them. Germline V gene lookup returns CDR1 SGHTA and CDR2 FQGNSA. The CDR3 loop is CASSLLGGDTGELFF. CDR3 DNA: TGTGCCAGCAGCTTACTGGGGGGTGACACCGGGGAGCTGTTTTTT.

V is TRBV6-6 and J is TRBJ1-3; no definite D call. Per germline, CDR1 MNHNY and CDR2 SVGAGI (reference sequence). The V and J ends lost 4 bases and 4 bases respectively, with 11 bases between them. This CDR3 has 14 residues. The CDR3 sequence is CASSSHRSGNTIYF. In DNA form, the CDR3 reads TGTGCCAGCAGTTCCCACAGATCCGGAAACACCATATATTTT.

The rearrangement uses TRBV5-1 and TRBJ2-7, with D hard to call. Germline V gene lookup returns CDR1 SGHRS and CDR2 YFSETQ. The CDR3 length is 14 residues. Between the trimmed V and J ends, which lost 4 bases and 0 bases, there was a span of 11 bases. The CDR3, as DNA: TGCGCCAGCAGCCCCACACCTAGCTCCTACGAGCAGTACTTC. Translation: CASSPTPSSYEQYF.

CDR3 bases: TGTGCCAGTAGTACGGCGGACAGGGAGGTTTTGGGTTCACCCCTCCACTTT. Its protein is CASSTADREVLGSPLHF. The rearrangement links TRBV19 to TRBJ1-6, with 8 bases that match TRBD1. CDR1 and CDR2 (germline): LNHDA, SQIVND (reference sequence). V shed 4 bases, J shed 9 bases, and the junction held 14 bases outside the gene matches. The CDR3 is 17 amino acids. Combining the CDR3 with reference TRBV19 and TRBJ1-6 gives the whole variable domain DGGITQSPKYLFRKEGQNVTLSCEQNLNHDAMYWYRQDPGQGLRLIYYSQIVNDFQKGDIAEGYSVSREKKESFPLTVTSAQKNPTAFYLCASSTADREVLGSPLHFGNGTRLTVT.

The chain has TRBV6-5 and TRBJ2-3, with TRBD2 identical over 9 bases. CDR1 is MNHEY and CDR2 is SVGAGI in the germline V gene. CDR3 size: 15 residues. J was trimmed by 6 bases and V by 2 bases; bases with no gene match: 6. This CDR3 reads CASSYRAGGPDTQYF. The CDR3 DNA follows: TGTGCCAGCAGTTACAGGGCGGGGGGGCCTGATACGCAGTATTTT.

The chain links TRBV29-1 to TRBJ1-1; a possible D gene is TRBD1 (5 bases). V was cut by 7 bases and J by 3 bases, with 18 bases left in between. Germline CDR1 is SQVTM and CDR2 is ANQGSEA. The CDR3 is 14 amino acids. CDR3 in DNA: TGCAGCGCCGGTACTGGGACTGGGCACACTGAAGCTTTCTTT. Translated: CSAGTGTGHTEAFF. Variable domain in full (rest from reference TRBV29-1 and TRBJ1-1): SAVISQKPSRDICQRGTSLTIQCQVDSQVTMMFWYRQQPGQSLTLIATANQGSEATYESGFVIDKFPISRPNLTFSTLTVSNMSPEDSSIYLCSAGTGTGHTEAFFGQGTRLTVV.

This clone was picked up one time. The V call is TRBV11-3, the J call TRBJ2-2; 7 bases fit TRBD1. Trimming removed 5 bases from V and 2 bases from J; junction bases left unmatched: 11. CDR1 is SGHNT, CDR2 YENEEA, per germline. CDR3 size: 17 residues. CDR3 sequence (DNA): TGTGCCAGCAGCCCCTCAGGGACAGCGATAAACACCGGGGAGCTGTTTTTT. Translation: CASSPSGTAINTGELFF.

The chain carries TRBV25-1 and TRBJ1-2; 12 nucleotides align to TRBD1. Germline lookup yields CDR1 MGHDK and CDR2 SYGVNS. V lost 5 bases, J lost 7 bases, and 8 bases stayed unmatched. The CDR3 length is 15 residues. The CDR3 region has the DNA TGTGCCAGCAGTATTCCGGGACAGGGGGCAGGTGGCTACACCTTC. This gives the protein CASSIPGQGAGGYTF.

V gene TRBV5-6 combines with J gene TRBJ1-2; 8 bases are shared with TRBD1. Germline V gives CDR1 SGHDT, CDR2 YYEEEE. V was pared by 4 bases and J by 9 bases, with 8 bases of the junction left unmatched. The CDR3 spans 13 residues. The CDR3 DNA is TGTGCCAGCAGCGGAACAGGGGGTATAAGCTACACCTTC. This sequence encodes CASSGTGGISYTF.